This T cell receptor beta chain was sequenced for a study of early T cells in non-severe SARS-CoV-2 infection. Study-level points and caveats: The study's VDJdb matching favored anti-spike CD8 responses and missed private and CD4 specificities.

The CDR3 is made up of 12 amino acids. Germline CDR1 SGHTA, CDR2 FQGNSA. V was trimmed by 7 bases and J by 13 bases, leaving 14 bases between them. Attachment of unique molecular identifiers to individual cDNA molecules was performed. TCRdb re-called the 5' RACE reads with MiXCR, one entry per CDR3 protein. The data contain more than 55,000 distinct CDR3 sequences, about 12% of them seen just once; the ten biggest clones take up around 4.5%. Only a few counts were recorded for this clonotype. The antigen remains undetermined. What was sequenced was whole blood. The chain recombines TRBV7-2 with TRBJ2-6; the D gene is possibly TRBD1 (5 bases). This TCR came from an adult who was a healthcare worker with PCR-confirmed SARS-CoV-2 infection or an uninfected control (not recorded which). The CDR3 protein is CASTQTDRVLTF. CDR3 nucleotide sequence: TGTGCCAGCACCCAGACAGATCGAGTCCTGACTTTC.